This T cell receptor beta chain was obtained from a study of low-dose radiotherapy and immunotherapy resistance in tumors. Time point described: after trial treatment. The treatment denotes: LDRT plus nivolumab, ipilimumab, low-dose cyclophosphamide and aspirin (RACIN trial). Treatment of the donors consisted of nivolumab and ipilimumab (plus aspirin, low-dose cyclophosphamide and low-dose radiotherapy). Eligible patients had advanced solid tumors lacking tumor-infiltrating lymphocytes. Gene-specific TRAV and TRBV primers were used for first-strand cDNA, covering alpha and beta chains. TCRs were put through approximately 20 PCR cycles of amplification with Phusion. A constant-region primer and the V-primer adapter served as the primer pair. Amplification (by in vitro transcription) was performed on isolated mRNA. TCRdb re-derived calls from the reads in MiXCR, one entry per CDR3 protein. Of tens of thousands of distinct CDR3 sequences listed, 20% are singletons.

The V gene's germline CDR1 is SGHDN and CDR2 FVKESK. The CDR3 totals 14 residues. Between the trimmed V and J ends, which lost 4 bases and 2 bases, there was a span of 12 bases. This clonotype was counted at least ten times. This chain joins TRBV14 and TRBJ2-7; D is uncertain. This sequence was found in a female donor with ovarian cancer. The sample in question was PBMCs, obtained after low-dose radiotherapy plus immunotherapy. The CDR3 DNA follows: TGTGCCAGCAGCCTAAGCTTGGGTACCTACGAGCAGTACTTC. It specifies CASSLSLGTYEQYF.